Given below is one T cell receptor beta chain in context. What it binds is unknown. Treatment noted: approximately nine-day PBMC culture with coronavirus spike peptide pools or control peptides (ViraFEST assay). These data come from a study of vaccination and CD4 T cells after COVID-19. CDR3 size: 15 residues. V was shortened by 2 bases and J by 12 bases, with 20 bases between the two germline ends. From germline, CDR1 is ENHRY and CDR2 SYGVKD. An Oncomine TCR Beta short-read assay was used to sequence the DNA from cultured CD4+ T cells. A single record per CDR3 protein comes from TCRdb applying MiXCR to the PCR reads. Among roughly 20,000 distinct CDR3 sequences, 55% were seen once, and the ten largest hold 9%.

The TCR was taken from a human donor who had recovered from COVID-19. The sample comprised CD4+ T cells from blood, cultured in vitro. The chain carries TRBV10-3 and TRBJ1-3; no clear D gene. The CDR3 DNA follows: TGTGCCATCAGTGAGAGTTGGGCGGAGGGAGCCCTCATATATTTT. It translates to CAISESWAEGALIYF.